This T cell receptor (beta chain) was sequenced in a study of cytomegalovirus exposure and HLA in healthy donors (dated by TCRdb to the late 2010s). Looking at the study overall: A later analysis indicated that the 130 or so validation repertoires were generated on the platform also employed for the 670 or so repertoires of the first cohort. The study aimed to test whether cataloging public T cell receptors could reveal signatures of past pathogen exposure. Besides the first cohort of approximately 670 subjects, a separate validation cohort made up of over a hundred different subjects was used. High-throughput TCR immunosequencing, statistical association of individual TCRs with disease status, and machine learning were combined to predict cytomegalovirus infection status.

Separate from the roughly 700-subject first cohort, the validation cohort of roughly 130 subjects was the group to which the donors belonged. Library method: the immunoSEQ multiplex PCR assay. Per the source publication's procedure: To diagnose cytomegalovirus status from the catalog of TCR beta chain sequences, a statistical classification framework was built. As stored in TCRdb, this immuneACCESS dataset retains in-frame rearrangements with V and J assigned. A fraction of the clones does not appear; measured against another copy, unresolved V genes explain less than half of the discrepancy, and the remainder lacks a known reason. The V and J calls and the clone size are those of that table, but D and trimming were determined from the DNA. Across this sample there are about 110,000 clones, with under 85% seen only once. The ten top clones hold about 2.9% of the sample. Counted from cysteine to phenylalanine, this CDR3 has 15 amino acids. The kept DNA is CDR3 alone, 45 bases in frame from the first base. Per the germline V gene, SGHRS is the CDR1 and YFSETQ is the CDR2. At the junction V is shortened by 4 bases and J by 3 bases, with 16 bases in between.

About this clone: Its antigen is still unknown. Base qualities are not provided; no much larger clone lies one nucleotide away.

The study at large found these results: The classifier was reported to diagnose cytomegalovirus status with high specificity and sensitivity in both the original and validation cohorts. All 120 or so repertoires were used to score co-occurrence in the validation cohort in a later analysis, because that analysis had no HLA typing for the cohort. The authors suggested that the approach could potentially be generalized to other disease states and immunological phenotypes. Across donors, most TCR sequences were observed very rarely, whereas some public TCRs were present in many individuals. The study listed approximately 150 TCR beta chains as associated with cytomegalovirus. Of the cluster scores, approximately 95% were above 0 in a later analysis, which found that TCRs clustered in the first cohort also tended to co-occur in the roughly 130 validation repertoires. In vitro tests confirmed that a few of the cytomegalovirus-associated TCR beta chains recognize cytomegalovirus antigens.

Sequencing was performed on PBMCs. The clonotype originates from a woman between 18 and 29 years old in good health and CMV-seronegative. The chain joins TRBV5-1 to TRBJ1-1; tentative D gene TRBD1, with 5 bases matching. The encoded CDR3 is CASSLRQSRDTEAFF. The DNA sequence is as follows: TGCGCCAGCAGCCTTCGACAGTCCCGGGACACTGAAGCTTTCTTT. Joined to the reference TRBV5-1 and TRBJ1-1 proteins, this CDR3 gives the full variable domain: KAGVTQTPRYLIKTRGQQVTLSCSPISGHRSVSWYQQTPGQGLQFLFEYFSETQRNKGNFPGRFSGRQFSNSRSEMNVSTLELGDSALYLCASSLRQSRDTEAFFGQGTRLTVV.